This entry lists 13 T cell receptor beta chains sequenced from one sample in a study of stem cell transplantation in POMP-related autoinflammatory disease. Notes on the study in general: Unique TRB V-J gene pairings were limited in number in patients with PRAID. In patients with PRAID, every analyzed T-cell subset tended to show lower diversity and higher clonality.

Sequencing was performed with immunoSEQ multiplex PCR; in TCRdb, only in-frame clones are kept and a portion is missing. The table has 8,500 to 14,000 clones, around 90% seen once. These receptors' targets are unknown. The material sequenced was CD8+ T cells from PBMCs, taken before stem cell transplantation. These receptors originate from a human donor with POMP-related autoinflammation and immune dysregulation (PRAID).

This clone was detected a few times. The rearrangement joins TRBV2 to TRBJ2-2; D gene ambiguous. The CDR3 length is 12 residues. In germline, CDR1 is SNHLY, CDR2 FYNNEI. V was pared by 4 bases and J by 3 bases, with 3 bases between. The DNA for the CDR3 is TGTGCCAGCAGTGGGCACACCGGGGAGCTGTTTTTT. Protein: CASSGHTGELFF.

This clone was seen just once. V is TRBV6-6 and J is TRBJ1-4; D call uncertain. V lost 2 bases to trimming and J lost 0 bases, with 7 bases between them. This CDR3 has 15 amino acids. CDR1 MNHNY and CDR2 SVGAGI come from the germline V gene (reference sequence). The CDR3 protein is CASSYMPPTNEKLFF. The CDR3 DNA sequence: TGTGCCAGCAGTTACATGCCCCCAACTAATGAAAAACTGTTTTTT.

The chain has TRBV14 and TRBJ2-7, with D maybe TRBD2 (5 bases). The germline V and J ends were trimmed by 4 bases and 4 bases, with 11 bases remaining between them. Germline V gene lookup returns CDR1 SGHDN and CDR2 FVKESK. This CDR3 spans 13 amino acids. The CDR3 DNA reads as TGTGCCAGCAGCCCGGCGGGCTCTTACGAGCAGTACTTC. It is translated as CASSPAGSYEQYF.

The chain has TRBV5-8 and TRBJ1-2, with D maybe TRBD1 (5 bases). The germline gives CDR1 SGHTS, CDR2 YDEGEE. The CDR3 is 14 amino acids. V lost 4 bases and J lost 5, with 15 bases in between. The CDR3 loop reads CASSQGPGGYGYTF. The CDR3 nucleotides read TGTGCCAGCAGCCAGGGACCCGGCGGGTATGGCTACACCTTC.

This chain's CDR3 is CASSSPDTEAFF. CDR3 nucleotides: TGTGCCAGCAGTTCCCCCGACACTGAAGCTTTCTTT. The J gene is TRBJ1-1, the V gene TRBV9; D gene ambiguous. The CDR3 totals 12 residues. The V gene's germline CDR1 is SGDLS and CDR2 YYNGEE. The V end lost 5 bases, the J end lost 3 bases, and 8 bases lay between the germline ends.

The rearrangement joins TRBV29-1 to TRBJ2-1; 7 bases fit TRBD2. V was clipped by 5 bases and J by 2 bases; unmatched bases: 3. Germline-derived CDR1 and CDR2 are SQVTM and ANQGSEA. The CDR3 spans 13 residues. CDR3 sequence (DNA): TGCAGCGTTAGAGCGGGGACCTACAATGAGCAGTTCTTC. Amino acid sequence: CSVRAGTYNEQFF.

The chain's CDR3 is CASSVGPSRQGNYGYTF. In DNA, the CDR3 is TGTGCCAGCAGCGTAGGCCCCTCCCGACAGGGTAATTATGGCTACACCTTC. The gene calls are TRBV9 and TRBJ1-2; TRBD1 matches at 7 bases. Germline-derived CDR1 and CDR2 are SGDLS and YYNGEE. The CDR3 is 17 residues long. V was clipped by 0 bases and J by 5 bases; unmatched bases: 13. The whole variable domain, remainder taken from reference TRBV9 and TRBJ1-2, is DSGVTQTPKHLITATGQRVTLRCSPRSGDLSVYWYQQSLDQGLQFLIQYYNGEERAKGNILERFSAQQFPDLHSELNLSSLELGDSALYFCASSVGPSRQGNYGYTFGSGTRLTVV.

V and J are TRBV6-1 and TRBJ2-6; D is unresolved. The CDR3 contains 19 residues. Trimming removed 2 bases at V and 0 bases at J, with 17 bases between. The germline gives CDR1 MNHNS, CDR2 SASEGT. CDR3 coding DNA: TGTGCCAGCAGTGAAAGGGAACAACTGGTGGTCTCTGGGGCCAACGTCCTGACTTTC. The encoded protein is CASSEREQLVVSGANVLTF.

J is TRBJ1-1 and V is TRBV6-5, with D possibly TRBD1 on 6 matching bases. This CDR3 has 13 amino acids. The V end lost 0 bases, the J end lost 4 bases, and 6 bases lay between the germline ends. CDR1 MNHEY and CDR2 SVGAGI come from the germline V gene. The CDR3 DNA follows: TGTGCCAGCAGTTACTCACAGGGCACTGAAGCTTTCTTT. This sequence encodes CASSYSQGTEAFF.

The genes are TRBV28 and TRBJ2-3, with a possible D match to TRBD2 (5 bases). V was cut by 5 bases and J by 0 bases, with 27 bases left in between. This CDR3 is built from 20 residues. Looked up from germline, CDR1 is MDHEN and CDR2 is SYDVKM. Here the CDR3 DNA reads TGTGCCAGCAGTACTCCCATCCTCGACGGGGATTATACTAGCACAGATACGCAGTATTTT. This translates into CASSTPILDGDYTSTDTQYF.

The rearrangement joins TRBV28 to TRBJ2-5; either TRBD1 or TRBD2 may supply D (5 bases each). Germline assignment: CDR1 MDHEN and CDR2 SYDVKM. V lost 6 bases to trimming and J lost 5 bases, with 19 bases between them. This CDR3 is 15 amino acids long. CDR3 region: CASRTGTDDGETQYF. The CDR3 nucleotides are TGTGCCAGCAGAACTGGGACGGACGATGGGGAGACCCAGTACTTC.

The chain carries TRBV11-2 and TRBJ1-1, with 9 bases aligning to TRBD1. V trimming: 2 bases; J trimming: 6 bases; junction bases outside the gene matches: 7. The CDR3 is made up of 15 amino acids. The germline V gene encodes CDR1 SGHAT and CDR2 FQNNGV. The CDR3 loop reads CASSLTGQGDAEAFF. CDR3 nucleotide sequence: TGTGCCAGCAGCTTAACGGGACAGGGAGACGCTGAAGCTTTCTTT.

The gene calls are TRBV28 and TRBJ1-5; 9 bases line up with TRBD1. Losses at the gene ends were 5 bases for V and 4 bases for J; bases not matched to a gene: 9. The germline CDR1 and CDR2 sequences are MDHEN and SYDVKM. This CDR3 is 16 amino acids long. The CDR3 DNA is TGTGCCAGCAGTATTCTACAGGGGGCTACTAATCAGCCCCAGCATTTT. It encodes CASSILQGATNQPQHF.